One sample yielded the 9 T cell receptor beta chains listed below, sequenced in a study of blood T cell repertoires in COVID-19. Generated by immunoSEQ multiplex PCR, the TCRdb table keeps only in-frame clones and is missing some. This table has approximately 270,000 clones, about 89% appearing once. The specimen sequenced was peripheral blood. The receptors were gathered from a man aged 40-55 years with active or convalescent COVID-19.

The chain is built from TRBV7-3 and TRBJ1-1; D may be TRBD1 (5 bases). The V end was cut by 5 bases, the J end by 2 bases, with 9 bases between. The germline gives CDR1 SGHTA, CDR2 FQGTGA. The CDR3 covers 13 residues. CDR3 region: CASSRDRNTEAFF. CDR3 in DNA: TGTGCCAGCAGCAGAGACAGAAACACTGAAGCTTTCTTT. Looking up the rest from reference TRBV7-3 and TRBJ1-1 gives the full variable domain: GAGVSQTPSNKVTEKGKYVELRCDPISGHTALYWYRQSLGQGPEFLIYFQGTGAADDSGLPNDRFFAVRPEGSVSTLKIQRTERGDSAVYLCASSRDRNTEAFFGQGTRLTVV.

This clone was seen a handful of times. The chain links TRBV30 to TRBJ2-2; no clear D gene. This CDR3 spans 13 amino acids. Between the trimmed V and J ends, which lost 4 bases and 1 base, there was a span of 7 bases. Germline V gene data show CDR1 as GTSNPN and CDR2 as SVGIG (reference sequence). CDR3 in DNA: TGTGCCTGGACAGGCAGGAACACCGGGGAGCTGTTTTTT. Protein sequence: CAWTGRNTGELFF. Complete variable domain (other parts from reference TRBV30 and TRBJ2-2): SQTIHQWPATLVQPVGSPLSLECTVEGTSNPNLYWYRQAAGRGLQLLFYSVGIGQISSEVPQNLSASRPQDRQFILSSKKLLLSDSGFYLCAWTGRNTGELFFGEGSRLTVL.

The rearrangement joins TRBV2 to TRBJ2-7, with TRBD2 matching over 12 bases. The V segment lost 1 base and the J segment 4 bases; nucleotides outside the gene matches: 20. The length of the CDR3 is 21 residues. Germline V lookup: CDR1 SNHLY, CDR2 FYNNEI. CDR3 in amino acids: CASSEVRQRRLAGAREYEQYF. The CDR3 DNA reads TGTGCCAGCAGTGAAGTACGCCAGAGGAGACTAGCGGGAGCAAGGGAGTACGAGCAGTACTTC.

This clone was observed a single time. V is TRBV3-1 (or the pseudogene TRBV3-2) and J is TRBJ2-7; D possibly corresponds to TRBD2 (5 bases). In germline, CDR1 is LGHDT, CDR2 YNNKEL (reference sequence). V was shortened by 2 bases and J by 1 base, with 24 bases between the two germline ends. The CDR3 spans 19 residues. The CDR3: CASSQTVPLLEALSYEQYF. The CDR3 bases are TGTGCCAGCAGCCAAACCGTCCCCCTACTAGAGGCTCTTTCCTACGAGCAGTACTTC.

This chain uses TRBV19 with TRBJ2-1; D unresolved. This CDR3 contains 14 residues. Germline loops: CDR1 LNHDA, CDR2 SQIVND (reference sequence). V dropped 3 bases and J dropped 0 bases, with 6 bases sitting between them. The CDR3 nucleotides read TGTGCCAGTAGTATGGAGATCTCCTACAATGAGCAGTTCTTC. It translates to CASSMEISYNEQFF.

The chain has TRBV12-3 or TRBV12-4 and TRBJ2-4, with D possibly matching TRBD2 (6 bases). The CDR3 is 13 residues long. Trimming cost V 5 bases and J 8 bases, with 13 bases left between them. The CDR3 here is CASSRGWGDIQYF. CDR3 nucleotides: TGTGCCAGCAGTCGTGGGTGGGGGGACATTCAGTACTTC.

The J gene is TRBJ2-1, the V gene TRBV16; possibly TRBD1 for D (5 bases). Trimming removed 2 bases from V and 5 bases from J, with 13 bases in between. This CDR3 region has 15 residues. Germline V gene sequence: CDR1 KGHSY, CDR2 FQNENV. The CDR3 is CASSQITGWDNEQFF. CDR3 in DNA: TGTGCCAGCAGCCAAATTACAGGTTGGGACAATGAGCAGTTCTTC.

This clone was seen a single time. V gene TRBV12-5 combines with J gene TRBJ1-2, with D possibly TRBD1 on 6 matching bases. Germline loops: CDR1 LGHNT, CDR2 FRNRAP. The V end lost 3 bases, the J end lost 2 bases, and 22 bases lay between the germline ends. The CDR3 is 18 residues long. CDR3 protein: CASGFIPNQRQGNYGYTF. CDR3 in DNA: TGTGCTAGTGGTTTTATCCCCAATCAGAGGCAGGGGAACTATGGCTACACCTTC.

The CDR3 is CASSLFGGHEQFF. CDR3 sequence (DNA): TGTGCCAGCAGTTTATTCGGGGGGCATGAGCAGTTCTTC. The V call is TRBV12-3 or TRBV12-4, the J call TRBJ2-1, with D possibly TRBD2 on 7 matching bases. V lost 2 bases, J lost 8 bases, and 10 bases lay in between. The CDR3 extends over 13 amino acids.